Listed here are 32 T cell receptor beta chains from one sample, sequenced in a study of blood T cell repertoires in COVID-19. Measured with immunoSEQ multiplex PCR; TCRdb has only the in-frame clones, and not every one. In the table there are fewer than 300,000 clones, more than 90% of which are singletons. Sequencing used peripheral blood. The source of these receptors is a person aged 18 to 35 with COVID-19, enrolled during active disease.

CDR3 in DNA: TGTGCCAGCAGCGCGGCGACAGGGTACAATGAGCAGTTCTTC. Its protein product is CASSAATGYNEQFF. The V call is TRBV9, the J call TRBJ2-1; 7 positions match TRBD1. CDR1 is SGDLS and CDR2 is YYNGEE in the germline V gene. This CDR3 has 14 residues. Trimming removed 3 bases from V and 4 bases from J; junction bases left unmatched: 4.

The chain combines TRBV7-9 with TRBJ1-6; no definite D call. Trimming removed 4 bases from V and 4 bases from J, with 11 bases in between. In germline, CDR1 is SEHNR, CDR2 FQNEAQ (reference sequence). This CDR3 contains 15 residues. The CDR3 nucleotides read TGTGCCAGCAGCTCCTGGACGGGATATAATTCACCCCTCCACTTT. Its translation: CASSSWTGYNSPLHF.

Here the CDR3 reads CASGRQGNSGNTIYF. DNA of the CDR3: TGTGCTAGTGGCCGACAGGGAAACTCTGGAAACACCATATATTTT. V gene TRBV12-5 combines with J gene TRBJ1-3, with 7 bases identical to TRBD1. In germline, CDR1 is LGHNT, CDR2 FRNRAP. Germline trimming cut 6 bases from V and 0 bases from J; bases unmatched to any gene: 5. The CDR3 spans 15 residues.

This chain links TRBV9 with TRBJ2-1, with TRBD1 matching over 9 bases. CDR1 and CDR2 from the germline V gene are SGDLS and YYNGEE. The CDR3 has 15 amino acids. With V trimmed by 0 bases and J by 6 bases, 4 bases remained unmatched. CDR3 DNA: TGTGCCAGCAGCGTAGACAGGGGGCAGGGCAATGAGCAGTTCTTC. This gives the protein CASSVDRGQGNEQFF.

This chain links TRBV2 with TRBJ2-5; D unclear. V shed 6 bases and J shed 3 bases, with 2 bases lying between them. The CDR3 has 10 residues. Germline values: CDR1 SNHLY, CDR2 FYNNEI. The chain's CDR3 is CASSKETQYF. In DNA, the CDR3 is TGTGCCAGCAGCAAAGAGACCCAGTACTTC.

The rearrangement joins TRBV7-2 to TRBJ2-7; D may be TRBD2 (6 bases). Germline loops: CDR1 SGHTA, CDR2 FQGNSA. The V end was cut by 2 bases, the J end by 2 bases, with 13 bases between. CDR3 length: 15 residues. The CDR3 DNA follows: TGTGCCAGCAGCTTATTTGCGGGCGGGACCTACGAGCAGTACTTC. Translation: CASSLFAGGTYEQYF.

The V call is TRBV29-1, the J call TRBJ2-1; D ambiguous. This CDR3 comprises 14 residues. Between the trimmed V and J ends, which lost 5 bases and 0 bases, there was a span of 11 bases. Germline-derived CDR1 and CDR2 are SQVTM and ANQGSEA. The CDR3: CSVRTPSSYNEQFF. CDR3 DNA sequence: TGCAGCGTTAGAACTCCAAGCTCCTACAATGAGCAGTTCTTC.

The chain carries TRBV21-1 and TRBJ1-5. TRBV21-1 is listed as a pseudogene. The CDR3 has 16 amino acids. The CDR3 DNA is TGTGCCAGCAGCAAAGTCCTGGAGCACACCACGAAGCCCCAGCATTTT. Translating it yields CASSKVLEHTTKPQHF.

This clone has more than one count but fewer than ten. The CDR3 sequence: CATSDSTTGTGWEKLFF. The CDR3 region has the DNA TGTGCCACCAGTGATTCAACTACCGGGACAGGCTGGGAAAAACTGTTTTTT. The rearrangement uses TRBV24-1 and TRBJ1-4; 8 positions agree with TRBD1. Germline CDR1 and CDR2: KGHDR and SFDVKD. The V gene end was trimmed by 2 bases and the J gene end by 8 bases; junction bases not matched to a gene: 12. CDR3 length equals 17 residues.

The rearrangement uses TRBV13 and TRBJ1-2, with D possibly matching TRBD1 (5 bases). The CDR3 runs to 13 residues. The germline V and J ends were trimmed by 7 bases and 2 bases, with 11 bases remaining between them. Germline lookup yields CDR1 PRHDT and CDR2 FYEKMQ (reference sequence). The CDR3 loop reads CASKGRLNYGYTF. DNA of the CDR3: TGTGCCAGCAAGGGGCGGCTGAACTATGGCTACACCTTC. Full variable domain (missing parts from reference TRBV13 and TRBJ1-2): AAGVIQSPRHLIKEKRETATLKCYPIPRHDTVYWYQQGPGQDPQFLISFYEKMQSDKGSIPDRFSAQQFSDYHSELNMSSLELGDSALYFCASKGRLNYGYTFGSGTRLTVV.

The chain joins TRBV18 to TRBJ2-7; D is unresolved. CDR1 and CDR2 from the germline V gene are KGHSH and LQKENI. The V gene lost 4 bases and the J gene lost 5 bases, with 12 bases spanning the gap. The CDR3 loop spans 13 amino acids. The CDR3, as DNA: TGTGCCAGCTCACGTGGGCAGAGCCACGAGCAGTACTTC. Residues: CASSRGQSHEQYF.

This clone was seen once. The V call is TRBV4-1, the J call TRBJ2-5; D uncertain. The V gene lost 1 base and the J gene lost 4 bases, with 7 bases spanning the gap. The germline CDR1 and CDR2 sequences are MGHRA and YSYEKL. This CDR3 is built from 13 residues. CDR3 loop: CASSQVPGETQYF. CDR3 nucleotide sequence: TGCGCCAGCAGCCAAGTGCCAGGAGAGACCCAGTACTTC.

The V gene is TRBV9, the J gene TRBJ1-5; 8 bases line up with TRBD1. The length of the CDR3 is 14 residues. V shed 3 bases and J 7 bases; nucleotides not matched to a gene: 6. The germline V gene has CDR1 SGDLS and CDR2 YYNGEE. In DNA form, the CDR3 reads TGTGCCAGCAGCGGGGGACAGGAGTCCCAGCCCCAGCATTTT. Protein product: CASSGGQESQPQHF.

This chain joins TRBV11-2 and TRBJ2-4, with 8 bases fitting TRBD1. Germline CDR1 and CDR2: SGHAT and FQNNGV. The CDR3 spans 17 residues. With 5 bases clipped from V and 6 bases from J, the junction kept 15 bases outside the gene matches. CDR3 in DNA: TGTGCCAGCAGCCGCCTGGACAGGGACGATGAGCGAAACATTCAGTACTTC. It translates to CASSRLDRDDERNIQYF.

This chain joins TRBV29-1 and TRBJ1-2; the D gene is possibly TRBD1 (5 bases). Trimming took 4 bases from V and 11 from J, leaving 23 bases between them. CDR3 length: 14 residues. Looked up from germline, CDR1 is SQVTM and CDR2 is ANQGSEA. This CDR3 is CSVAPSGGGISYTF. DNA for the CDR3: TGCAGCGTTGCCCCCTCGGGGGGAGGGATATCTTACACCTTC.

The chain has TRBV9 and TRBJ1-5; tentative D call: TRBD1 (5 bases). With 2 bases removed from V and 3 bases from J, the gap between germline ends came to 12 bases. The germline V gene encodes CDR1 SGDLS and CDR2 YYNGEE. This CDR3 spans 15 amino acids. The CDR3 DNA reads TGTGCCAGCAGCGTGGATGGACAATACAATCAGCCCCAGCATTTT. It is translated as CASSVDGQYNQPQHF.

The CDR3 reads CASLTGTGGRETQYF. Written as DNA, the CDR3 is TGTGCCAGTCTAACTGGGACAGGGGGGCGGGAGACCCAGTACTTC. This rearrangement joins TRBV28 to TRBJ2-5, with 11 nucleotides matching TRBD1. The CDR3 totals 15 residues. V lost 9 bases, J lost 5 bases, and 11 bases stayed unmatched. Germline V gene data show CDR1 as MDHEN and CDR2 as SYDVKM.

The genes are TRBV6-5 and TRBJ1-5, with D tentatively TRBD1 (6 bases). The ends were cut back, 9 bases at V and 11 bases at J, with 20 bases in the middle. Germline V lookup: CDR1 MNHEY, CDR2 SVGAGI. CDR3 length: 13 amino acids. CDR3 sequence (DNA): TGTGCCAGTACCGGGAGAGGGGGGAGGGCCCAGCATTTT. Residues: CASTGRGGRAQHF.

The chain joins TRBV7-9 to TRBJ1-3; TRBD1 agrees at 7 bases. J lost 2 bases, V lost 0 bases, and 7 bases had no gene match. CDR3 length: 17 residues. Germline values: CDR1 SEHNR, CDR2 FQNEAQ (reference sequence). The CDR3 here is CASSLASSTGTGNTIYF. The CDR3 DNA follows: TGTGCCAGCAGCTTAGCTTCTTCGACAGGGACTGGAAACACCATATATTTT.

V and J are TRBV24-1 and TRBJ2-1; weak D call: TRBD1 (6 bases). The V and J ends lost 5 bases and 0 bases respectively, with 25 bases between them. The CDR3 is 20 amino acids. From germline, CDR1 is KGHDR and CDR2 SFDVKD. The CDR3 bases are TGTGCCACCAGTGCTCCAGGGGCCCCAATCGGATCGAGCTCCTACAATGAGCAGTTCTTC. Its translation: CATSAPGAPIGSSSYNEQFF.

This clone was observed a single time. V is TRBV7-9 and J is TRBJ2-2; D unclear. Germline CDR1 reads SEHNR; CDR2 reads FQNEAQ (reference sequence). V lost 2 bases, J lost 4 bases, and 11 bases lay in between. This CDR3 is 15 amino acids long. The CDR3 region has the DNA TGTGCCAGCAGCTTATATGGAGAGAGCACCGGGGAGCTGTTTTTT. As protein: CASSLYGESTGELFF.

The CDR3: CASSIDRTTGNTIYF. In DNA, the CDR3 is TGTGCCAGTAGTATAGACCGGACAACTGGAAACACCATATATTTT. This chain links TRBV19 with TRBJ1-3; a possible D gene is TRBD1 (5 bases). Germline loops: CDR1 LNHDA, CDR2 SQIVND (reference sequence). The CDR3 is 15 residues long. The germline V and J ends were trimmed by 0 bases and 2 bases, with 8 bases remaining between them.

This chain uses TRBV7-8 with TRBJ2-2; no definite D call. Germline values: CDR1 SGHVS, CDR2 FQNEAQ. CDR3 size: 14 residues. The V gene lost 1 base and the J gene lost 2 bases, with 5 bases spanning the gap. In DNA, the CDR3 is TGTGCCAGCAGCTTAGGTTTAAACACCGGGGAGCTGTTTTTT. It specifies CASSLGLNTGELFF.

This chain uses TRBV7-6 with TRBJ2-3; the match to TRBD2 covers 14 bases. Germline CDR1 is SGHVS and CDR2 is FNYEAQ. The CDR3 is 20 residues long. V lost 0 bases to trimming and J lost 3 bases; unmatched junction nucleotides: 11. CDR3 residues: CASSLAPGGTSGSRTDTQYF. CDR3 nucleotide sequence: TGTGCCAGCAGCTTAGCCCCAGGGGGGACTAGCGGGAGTAGAACAGATACGCAGTATTTT.

The gene calls are TRBV6-5 and TRBJ1-1; tentatively, D is TRBD1 (5 bases). V was cut by 2 bases and J by 4 bases, with 8 bases left in between. The germline CDR1 and CDR2 sequences are MNHEY and SVGAGI. The length of the CDR3 is 13 residues. In DNA, the CDR3 is TGTGCCAGCAGTTACGGGGGGTCCACTGAAGCTTTCTTT. Its translation: CASSYGGSTEAFF.

This clone was seen a handful of times. The V call is TRBV25-1, the J call TRBJ2-5, with 10 bases matching TRBD2. There are 14 residues in the CDR3. J was trimmed by 4 bases and V by 3 bases; bases with no gene match: 2. Germline V gene data show CDR1 as MGHDK and CDR2 as SYGVNS. CDR3 amino acids: CASSEVAGGETQYF. The CDR3 DNA reads as TGTGCCAGCAGTGAGGTAGCGGGAGGAGAGACCCAGTACTTC.

The rearrangement uses TRBV9 and TRBJ2-3, with 10 bases that match TRBD2. The CDR3 consists of 18 residues. With V trimmed by 0 bases and J by 3 bases, 10 bases remained unmatched. CDR1 is SGDLS, CDR2 YYNGEE, per germline. The CDR3 coding sequence is TGTGCCAGCAGCGTAGGACAGGCTAGCGGGAGATATACAGATACGCAGTATTTT. It specifies CASSVGQASGRYTDTQYF.

This clone was detected once. The chain employs TRBV12-5 and TRBJ2-2, with 10 positions matching TRBD1. V was pared by 2 bases and J by 6 bases, with 9 bases of the junction left unmatched. The CDR3 is 17 residues long. Germline V lookup: CDR1 LGHNT, CDR2 FRNRAP. CDR3 sequence: CASGLPPGTGDPGELFF. Here the CDR3 DNA reads TGTGCTAGTGGTTTGCCCCCGGGGACAGGGGATCCCGGGGAGCTGTTTTTT.

The chain joins TRBV3-1 (or the pseudogene TRBV3-2) to TRBJ1-1, with a tentative D call TRBD1 (6 bases). This CDR3 region has 15 residues. Germline CDR1 is LGHDT and CDR2 is YNNKEL (reference sequence). V gave up 1 base and J gave up 0 bases, with 9 bases separating them. The CDR3 DNA is TGTGCCAGCAGCCAAGCCGGACAGTTGAACACTGAAGCTTTCTTT. It codes for CASSQAGQLNTEAFF.

The chain uses TRBV7-9 and TRBJ1-6, with 7 bases that match TRBD1. Losses at the gene ends were 7 bases for V and 15 bases for J; bases not matched to a gene: 21. CDR1 and CDR2 (germline): SEHNR, FQNEAQ (reference sequence). CDR3 length: 16 residues. The CDR3 DNA is TGTGCCAGCACCGACTTTTCCGGGACAGAAGGGCACCACCTCCACTTT. This encodes CASTDFSGTEGHHLHF.

The rearrangement uses TRBV2 and TRBJ1-5; D might be TRBD1 (5 bases). V was pared by 4 bases and J by 0 bases, with 10 bases between. The CDR3 extends over 15 amino acids. Germline V CDR1 and CDR2: SNHLY, FYNNEI. CDR3 amino acids: CASSGDWDSNQPQHF. The CDR3 region has the DNA TGTGCCAGCAGTGGGGACTGGGATAGCAATCAGCCCCAGCATTTT.

This clone was seen only a few times. The rearrangement links TRBV28 to TRBJ1-6, with D hard to call. The germline V gene encodes CDR1 MDHEN and CDR2 SYDVKM. The V end lost 5 bases, the J end lost 18 bases, and 14 bases lay between the germline ends. The CDR3 sequence is 11 residues long. CDR3 protein: CASSTAGEPHF. The CDR3, as DNA: TGTGCCAGCAGTACGGCGGGCGAACCCCACTTT.